This TCR beta chain was captured in a study of CD8 T cells in ankylosing spondylitis. TCRdb itself ran the 5' RACE reads through MiXCR, one entry per CDR3 protein. Found here are about 170,000 distinct CDR3 sequences, approximately 16% of them singletons; the top ten hold about 7.8%. This clonotype has ten or more counts. The receptor was isolated from a male donor with ankylosing spondylitis or in good health (not recorded which). The sequencing input was blood, either unsorted or a sorted T cell fraction (not recorded which).

This CDR3 reads CSGTSGTDEQFF. The CDR3, as DNA: TGCAGCGGGACTAGCGGGACCGATGAGCAGTTCTTC. The rearrangement links TRBV29-1 to TRBJ2-1, with 12 bases fitting TRBD2. The CDR3 extends over 12 amino acids. CDR1 SQVTM and CDR2 ANQGSEA come from the germline V gene. Germline trimming cut 7 bases from V and 8 bases from J; bases unmatched to any gene: 3.